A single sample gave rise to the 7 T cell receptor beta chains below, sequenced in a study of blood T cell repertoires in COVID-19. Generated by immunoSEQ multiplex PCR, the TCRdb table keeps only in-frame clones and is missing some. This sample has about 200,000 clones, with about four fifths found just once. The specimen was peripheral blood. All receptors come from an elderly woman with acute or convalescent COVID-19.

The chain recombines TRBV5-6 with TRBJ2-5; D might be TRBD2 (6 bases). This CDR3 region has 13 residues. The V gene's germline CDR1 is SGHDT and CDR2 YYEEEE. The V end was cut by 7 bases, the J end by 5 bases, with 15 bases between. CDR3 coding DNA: TGTGCCAGCCGCCAAGTCGGGGGTGAGACCCAGTACTTC. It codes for CASRQVGGETQYF.

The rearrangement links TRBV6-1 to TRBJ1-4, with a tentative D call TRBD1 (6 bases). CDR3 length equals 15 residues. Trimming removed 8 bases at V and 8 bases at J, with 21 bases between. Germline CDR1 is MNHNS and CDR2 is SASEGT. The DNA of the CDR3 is TGTGCCAGCGGGGAGACCGGGACACCGAAGGAAAAACTGTTTTTT. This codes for CASGETGTPKEKLFF.

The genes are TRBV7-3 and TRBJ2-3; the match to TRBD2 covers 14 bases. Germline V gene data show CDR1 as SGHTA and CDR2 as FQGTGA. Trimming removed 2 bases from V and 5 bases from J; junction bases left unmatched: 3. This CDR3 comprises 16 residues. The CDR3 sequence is CASSLDGTSGRDTQYF. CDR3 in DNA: TGTGCCAGCAGCTTAGATGGGACTAGCGGGAGAGATACGCAGTATTTT.

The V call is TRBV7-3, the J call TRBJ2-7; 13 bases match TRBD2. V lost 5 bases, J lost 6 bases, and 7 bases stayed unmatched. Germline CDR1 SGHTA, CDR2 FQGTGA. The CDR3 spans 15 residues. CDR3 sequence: CASSTGLAGETEQYF. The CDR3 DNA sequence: TGTGCCAGCAGCACCGGACTAGCGGGAGAGACCGAGCAGTACTTC.

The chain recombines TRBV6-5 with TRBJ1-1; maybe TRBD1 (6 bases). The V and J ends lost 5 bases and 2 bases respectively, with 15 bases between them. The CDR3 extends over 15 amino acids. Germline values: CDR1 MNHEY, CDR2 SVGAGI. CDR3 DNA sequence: TGTGCCAGCAGTCCGATCTACAGGGAAAACACTGAAGCTTTCTTT. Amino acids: CASSPIYRENTEAFF.

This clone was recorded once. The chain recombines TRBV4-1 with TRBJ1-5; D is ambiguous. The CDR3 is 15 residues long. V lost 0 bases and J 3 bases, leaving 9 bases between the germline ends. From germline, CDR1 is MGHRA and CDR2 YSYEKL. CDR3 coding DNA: TGCGCCAGCAGCCAAGATCCAGATATCAATCAGCCCCAGCATTTT. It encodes CASSQDPDINQPQHF.

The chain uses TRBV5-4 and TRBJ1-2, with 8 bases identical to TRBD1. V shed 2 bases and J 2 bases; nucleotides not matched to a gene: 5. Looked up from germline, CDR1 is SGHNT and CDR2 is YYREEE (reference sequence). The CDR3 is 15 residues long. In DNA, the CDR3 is TGTGCCAGCAGCTTCCCAGGGGGCTTGAACTATGGCTACACCTTC. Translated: CASSFPGGLNYGYTF.